This T cell receptor (beta chain) was found in a study of blood T cell repertoires in COVID-19. Study-wide context: In each case, the material was cDNA or gDNA derived from T cells, B-cell-depleted T cells, or PBMCs.

The V gene's germline CDR1 is MNHEY and CDR2 SVGAGI. V gave up 5 bases and J gave up 4 bases, with 12 bases separating them. The CDR3 runs to 14 residues. Profiling relied on immunoSEQ multiplex PCR, and the TCRdb table lists in-frame clones only, not all of them. This repertoire shows 83,000 or so clones, roughly four fifths found once; its top ten account for 21%. This receptor was taken from a human donor in a cohort sampled during active COVID-19. The chain couples TRBV6-5 to TRBJ1-5, with D perhaps TRBD1 (5 bases). Material for sequencing was peripheral blood. The CDR3 loop is CASSTPGGNQPQHF. CDR3 DNA: TGTGCCAGCAGTACTCCGGGGGGAAATCAGCCCCAGCATTTT.